The count of the clone carrying this TCR beta chain is one. Using a J-beta primer mix together with a sample-barcoded 5' primer, a second PCR was run for about 7 to 12 cycles. TCRdb used MiXCR to reprocess the 5' RACE reads, holding one entry per CDR3 protein. The repertoire holds almost 800,000 distinct CDR3 sequences, with 58% as singletons. The data belong to a study of blood T cells in healthy people across ages. The CDR3 contains 14 residues. The trim removed 2 bases at V and 5 bases at J, leaving 5 bases unmatched. Germline lookup yields CDR1 SQVTM and CDR2 ANQGSEA. This clonotype originated in a man aged 25 to 40 in good health. Sequences were obtained from blood. The chain combines TRBV29-1 with TRBJ2-2; 7 bases line up with TRBD2. The CDR3 protein is CSVERGRETGELFF. The CDR3 bases are TGCAGCGTTGAACGGGGGAGGGAGACCGGGGAGCTGTTTTTT.